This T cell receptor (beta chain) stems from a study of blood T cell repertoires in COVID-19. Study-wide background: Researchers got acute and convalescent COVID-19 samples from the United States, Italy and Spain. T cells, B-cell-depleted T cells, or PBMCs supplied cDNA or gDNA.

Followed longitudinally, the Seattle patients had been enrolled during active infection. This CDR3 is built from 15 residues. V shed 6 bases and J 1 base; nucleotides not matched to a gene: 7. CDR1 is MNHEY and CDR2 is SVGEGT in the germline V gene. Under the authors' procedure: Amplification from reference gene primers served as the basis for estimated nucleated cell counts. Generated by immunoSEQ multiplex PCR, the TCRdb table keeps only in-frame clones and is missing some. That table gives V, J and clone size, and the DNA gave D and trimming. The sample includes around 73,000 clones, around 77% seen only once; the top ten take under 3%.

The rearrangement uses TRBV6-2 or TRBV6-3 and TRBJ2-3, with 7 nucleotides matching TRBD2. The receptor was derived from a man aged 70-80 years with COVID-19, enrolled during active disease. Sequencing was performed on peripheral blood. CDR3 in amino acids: CASSTGRIGTDTQYF. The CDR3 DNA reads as TGTGCCAGCAGCACCGGGAGGATAGGCACAGATACGCAGTATTTT.